This T cell receptor (beta chain) was obtained from a study of cytomegalovirus exposure and HLA in healthy donors. Measured with immunoSEQ multiplex PCR; TCRdb has only the in-frame clones, and not every one. The sample lists about 240,000 clones; approximately 90% were seen once. Germline V gene data show CDR1 as SGHTA and CDR2 as FQGNSA. Trimming removed 4 bases at V and 9 bases at J, with 7 bases between. This CDR3 region has 11 residues. The sequencing sample was made of PBMCs. This clonotype was obtained from a man younger than 35 in good health and CMV-seronegative. V is TRBV7-2 and J is TRBJ1-5; D may be TRBD1 (6 bases). The CDR3: CASSSQGPQHF. As DNA, the CDR3 is TGTGCCAGCAGCTCACAGGGGCCCCAGCATTTT. The whole variable domain, remainder taken from reference TRBV7-2 and TRBJ1-5, is GAGVSQSPSNKVTEKGKDVELRCDPISGHTALYWYRQSLGQGLEFLIYFQGNSAPDKSGLPSDRFSAERTGGSVSTLTIQRTQQEDSAVYLCASSSQGPQHFGDGTRLSIL.